Described below is a single T cell receptor beta chain sequence and its context. The antigen it recognizes is unknown. Base qualities were left out, and no much larger clone turns up one base away. This entry comes from a study of vaccination and CD4 T cells after COVID-19 (dated by TCRdb to 2022 to 2024). About the investigation overall: Convalescent patients had a positive SARS-CoV-2 result on nasal swab PCR, and of these patients, several had mild disease and one had severe disease. In the convalescent cohort there were six males and four females, among whom were two Hispanic individuals, seven Caucasians, two Asians and one multiracial person. Participants received two doses of either the Pfizer-BioNTech BNT162b2 vaccine (n=8) or the Moderna mRNA-1273 vaccine (n=2). Post-COVID blood samples were collected from convalescent patients a median of roughly 100 days after diagnosis, with a range of about 30 to 170 days. The time from the second vaccine dose to post-vaccine blood sampling had a median of approximately 72 days and ranged from about 13 to 250 days. Culture stimuli were overlapping spike peptide pools from SARS-CoV-2 and from the common cold coronaviruses HCoV-NL63, HCoV-OC43 and HCoV-229E. Control cultures received a CEFX viral epitope pool as the positive control, an HIV-1 Nef peptide pool as the negative control, or no peptide. In 10 COVID-19 convalescent patients and a handful of infection-naive healthy vaccine recipients, the spike-specific CD4+ TCR repertoire before mRNA vaccination was compared with the repertoire after mRNA vaccination. Results the study describes overall, beyond this receptor: Relatively few convalescent patients were included in the study, and early timepoints after natural infection were not analyzed. Among convalescent patients, a median about 86% of the SARS-CoV-2-reactive clones seen after vaccination appeared only after vaccination, which suggests priming specific to the vaccine. An increase in the median number of SARS-CoV-2-reactive clonotypes from more than 20 after infection to roughly 36 after vaccination was observed, but the change was not found to be significant. Of the vaccine-specific clones found in convalescent patients, nearly all (304 of 307) were mono-reactive for SARS-CoV-2 spike instead of being cross-reactive with common cold coronaviruses.

What this sample's treatment or condition label stands for: roughly ten-day PBMC culture with coronavirus spike peptide pools or control peptides (ViraFEST assay). The ViraFEST assay was used in the study, in which antigen-specific T cells were expanded with peptide pools and expanded clonotypes were subsequently identified by TCR sequencing. The convalescent patients' positive SARS-CoV-2 PCR tests fell between March and December 2020, which was before the Alpha, Beta and Delta variants emerged in the United States. Fewer than 2.5 million PBMCs per well were cultured in IMDM with approximately 5% human AB serum and about 9.7 IU/ml IL-2, plus 10 ug/ml peptide pools. Half of the culture medium was replaced with fresh IL-2-containing medium on days 3 and 7. After approximately eleven days of culture, CD4+ T cells were isolated by negative selection using the EasySep CD4+ T cell isolation kit. Ficoll-Paque Plus gradient centrifugation was used to isolate PBMCs from whole blood, and the isolated PBMCs were then either used fresh or cryopreserved at -140C. Triplicate wells were generally used for each culture condition.

V is cut by 1 base and J by 7 bases, and the space between the germline ends is 28 bases. Reading the germline V gene gives CDR1 SGHTA and CDR2 FQGNSA. Taken from cysteine to phenylalanine, the CDR3 has 19 residues. CDR3 DNA only is kept here, 57 bases in frame from base 1. The method behind the library was PCR. TCR sequencing of DNA from cultured CD4+ T cells used the Oncomine TCR Beta short-read assay at the Johns Hopkins FTIC core. The QIAamp micro DNA kit was used to extract genomic DNA from the cultured CD4+ T cells. Oncomine TCR Beta libraries from cultured CD4+ T cells were pooled using unique dual indexes and sequenced on an Illumina iSeq 100. From the authors' description of their analysis: Non-productive sequences were removed, and CDR3s not starting with C, not ending with F or W, or shorter than 7 amino acids were discarded. Antigen-specific clonotypes were identified using the MANAFEST web application through comparison of peptide-stimulated wells with reference and other culture wells. For a clone to be called positive, the clone needed an FDR below 0.05, an odds ratio above 5, and a productive frequency above 0.1% in at least two of three replicate wells. Clonotypes that were significantly expanded in both SARS-CoV-2 spike wells and at least one common cold coronavirus spike condition were defined as cross-reactive. Similarity between CDR3 sequences was evaluated in R version 3.6.1 using Levenshtein distances (stringdist) and unrooted phylogenetic trees (ape). The raw public data were reprocessed by TCRdb itself: fastp quality trimming at Q25, MiXCR clonotype calling, in-frame beta chains only. When rows share a CDR3 protein, they turn into one entry using the most common DNA and genes. TCRdb, not the authors, supplied the V and J calls. The sample profile shows approximately 20,000 distinct CDR3 sequences; roughly 70% of them were found once. The top ten clonotypes cover about 9% of the sample.

Sample: CD4+ T cells from blood, cultured in vitro. This sequence originates from a human donor who had recovered from COVID-19. The chain couples TRBV7-2 to TRBJ1-2; TRBD1 is possibly the D segment (6 matching bases). The CDR3 has the sequence CASSLGWGLGQGEGAGYTF. In nucleotide form, the sequence is TGTGCCAGCAGCTTAGGTTGGGGGCTGGGTCAGGGAGAAGGAGCTGGCTACACCTTC. The CDR3, completed at both ends by the reference TRBV7-2 and TRBJ1-2 genes, gives the full variable domain GAGVSQSPSNKVTEKGKDVELRCDPISGHTALYWYRQSLGQGLEFLIYFQGNSAPDKSGLPSDRFSAERTGGSVSTLTIQRTQQEDSAVYLCASSLGWGLGQGEGAGYTFGSGTRLTVV.